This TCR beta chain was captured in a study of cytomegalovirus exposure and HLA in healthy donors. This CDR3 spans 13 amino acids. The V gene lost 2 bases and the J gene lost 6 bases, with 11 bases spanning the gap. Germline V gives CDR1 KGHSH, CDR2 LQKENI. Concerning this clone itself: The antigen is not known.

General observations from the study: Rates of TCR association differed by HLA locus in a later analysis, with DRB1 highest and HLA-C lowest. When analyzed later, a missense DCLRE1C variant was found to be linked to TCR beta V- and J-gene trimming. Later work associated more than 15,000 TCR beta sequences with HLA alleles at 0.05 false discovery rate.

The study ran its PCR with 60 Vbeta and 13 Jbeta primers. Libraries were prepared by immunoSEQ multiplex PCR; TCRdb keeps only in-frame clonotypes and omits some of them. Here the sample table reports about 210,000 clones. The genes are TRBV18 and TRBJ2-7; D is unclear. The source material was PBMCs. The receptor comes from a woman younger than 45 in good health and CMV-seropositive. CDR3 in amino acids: CASSPWATGEQYF. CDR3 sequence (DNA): TGTGCCAGCTCACCATGGGCCACCGGCGAGCAGTACTTC.